This TCR beta chain was sequenced in a study of shared clonotypes between healthy human individuals. In germline, CDR1 is SGHNT, CDR2 YYREEE (reference sequence). This CDR3 comprises 18 residues. Losses at the gene ends were 4 bases for V and 4 bases for J; bases not matched to a gene: 12. This table comes from immunoSEQ multiplex PCR, and its TCRdb copy is limited to in-frame clones, with some not included. The sample carries roughly 2,500,000 clones, 93% recorded once. The sample consisted of naive CD4+ T cells from PBMCs. Noted subset: CD45RA+ positively selected. The chain is built from TRBV5-4 and TRBJ2-1; 12 positions agree with TRBD2. The receptor was isolated from a man aged 18 to 29 in good health. Some clones in this sample may be carry-over from other donors' samples. The CDR3 region has the DNA TGTGCCAGCAGCCCCTACTCTAGCGGGAGGGGGTCGTACAATGAGCAGTTCTTC. This sequence encodes CASSPYSSGRGSYNEQFF.